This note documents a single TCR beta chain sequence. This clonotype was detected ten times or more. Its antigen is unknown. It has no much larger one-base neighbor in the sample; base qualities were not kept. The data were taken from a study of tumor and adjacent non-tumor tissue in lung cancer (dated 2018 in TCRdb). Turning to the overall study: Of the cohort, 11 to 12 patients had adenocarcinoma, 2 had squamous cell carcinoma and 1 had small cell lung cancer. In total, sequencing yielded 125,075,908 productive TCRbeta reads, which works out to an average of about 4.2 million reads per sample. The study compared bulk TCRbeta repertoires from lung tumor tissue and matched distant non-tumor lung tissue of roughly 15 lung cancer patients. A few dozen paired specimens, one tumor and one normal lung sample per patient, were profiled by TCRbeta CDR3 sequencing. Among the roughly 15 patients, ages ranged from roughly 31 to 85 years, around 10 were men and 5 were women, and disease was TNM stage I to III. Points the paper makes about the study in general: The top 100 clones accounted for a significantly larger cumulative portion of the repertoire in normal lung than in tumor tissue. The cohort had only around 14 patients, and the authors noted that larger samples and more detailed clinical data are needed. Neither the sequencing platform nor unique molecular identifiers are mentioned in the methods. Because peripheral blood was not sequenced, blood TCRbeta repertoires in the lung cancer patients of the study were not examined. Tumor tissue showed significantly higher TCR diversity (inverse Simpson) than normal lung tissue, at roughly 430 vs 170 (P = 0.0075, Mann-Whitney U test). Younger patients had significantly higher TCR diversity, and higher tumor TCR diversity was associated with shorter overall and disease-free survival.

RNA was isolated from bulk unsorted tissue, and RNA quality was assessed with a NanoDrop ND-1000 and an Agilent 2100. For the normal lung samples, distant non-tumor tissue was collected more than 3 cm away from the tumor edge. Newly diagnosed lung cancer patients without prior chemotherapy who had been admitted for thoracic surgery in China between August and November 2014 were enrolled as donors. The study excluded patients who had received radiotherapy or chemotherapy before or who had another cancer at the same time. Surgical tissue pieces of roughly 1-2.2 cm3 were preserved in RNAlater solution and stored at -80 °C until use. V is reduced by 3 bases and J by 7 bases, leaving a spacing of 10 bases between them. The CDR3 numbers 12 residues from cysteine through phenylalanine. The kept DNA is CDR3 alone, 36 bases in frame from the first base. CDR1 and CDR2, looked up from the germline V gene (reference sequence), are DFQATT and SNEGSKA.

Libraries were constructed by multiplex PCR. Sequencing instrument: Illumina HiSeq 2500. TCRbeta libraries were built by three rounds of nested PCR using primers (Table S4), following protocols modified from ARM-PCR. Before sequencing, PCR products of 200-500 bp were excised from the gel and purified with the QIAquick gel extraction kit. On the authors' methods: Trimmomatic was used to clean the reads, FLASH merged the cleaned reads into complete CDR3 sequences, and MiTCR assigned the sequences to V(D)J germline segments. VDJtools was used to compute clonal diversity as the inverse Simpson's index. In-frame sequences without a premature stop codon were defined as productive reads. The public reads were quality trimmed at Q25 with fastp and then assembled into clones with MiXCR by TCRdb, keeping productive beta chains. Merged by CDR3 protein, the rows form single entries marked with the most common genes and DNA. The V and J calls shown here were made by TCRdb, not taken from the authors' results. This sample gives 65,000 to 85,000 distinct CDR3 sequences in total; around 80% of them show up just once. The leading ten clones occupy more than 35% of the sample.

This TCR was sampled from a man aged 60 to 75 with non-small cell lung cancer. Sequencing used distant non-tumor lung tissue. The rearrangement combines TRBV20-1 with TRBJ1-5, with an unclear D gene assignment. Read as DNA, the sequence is TGCAGTGCTAGCCTAACGGGGCAGCCCCAGCATTTT. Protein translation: CSASLTGQPQHF.